This T cell receptor (beta chain) came from a study of technical replicates of blood from a few donors. The table came from immunoSEQ multiplex PCR; TCRdb's copy has only in-frame clones and leaves some out. There are more than 65,000 clones in the sample; approximately 97% occur only once, and 0.18% lies in the top ten. The CDR3 has 15 residues. Germline V gene lookup returns CDR1 MDHEN and CDR2 SYDVKM. V lost 5 bases and J lost 3, with 14 bases in between. This chain connects TRBV28 to TRBJ1-5; D is uncertain. The origin of this receptor is a human donor in good health. Sample: T cells isolated from PBMCs. The CDR3 nucleotides are TGTGCCAGCAGTCGGATGAGGCAAGACAATCAGCCCCAGCATTTT. This codes for CASSRMRQDNQPQHF. The full variable domain, rest sourced from reference TRBV28 and TRBJ1-5, is DVKVTQSSRYLVKRTGEKVFLECVQDMDHENMFWYRQDPGLGLRLIYFSYDVKMKEKGDIPEGYSVSREKKERFSLILESASTNQTSMYLCASSRMRQDNQPQHFGDGTRLSIL.